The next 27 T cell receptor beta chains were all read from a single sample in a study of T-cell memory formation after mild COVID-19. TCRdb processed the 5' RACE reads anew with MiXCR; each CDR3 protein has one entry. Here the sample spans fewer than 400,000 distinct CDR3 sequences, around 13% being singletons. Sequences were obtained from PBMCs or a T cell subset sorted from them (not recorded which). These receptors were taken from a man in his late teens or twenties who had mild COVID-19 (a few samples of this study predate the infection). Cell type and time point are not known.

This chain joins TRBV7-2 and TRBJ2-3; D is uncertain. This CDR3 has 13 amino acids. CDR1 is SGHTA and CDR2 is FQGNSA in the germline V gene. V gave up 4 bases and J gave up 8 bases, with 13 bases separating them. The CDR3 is CASSYLPVATQYF. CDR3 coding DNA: TGTGCCAGCAGCTATCTACCTGTGGCTACGCAGTATTTT.

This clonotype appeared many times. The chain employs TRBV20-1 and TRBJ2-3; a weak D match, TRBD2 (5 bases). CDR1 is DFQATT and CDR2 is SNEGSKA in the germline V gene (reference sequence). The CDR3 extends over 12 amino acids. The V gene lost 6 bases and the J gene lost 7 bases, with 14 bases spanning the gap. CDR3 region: CSAEELVNTQYF. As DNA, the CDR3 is TGCAGTGCGGAGGAGTTGGTGAATACGCAGTATTTT.

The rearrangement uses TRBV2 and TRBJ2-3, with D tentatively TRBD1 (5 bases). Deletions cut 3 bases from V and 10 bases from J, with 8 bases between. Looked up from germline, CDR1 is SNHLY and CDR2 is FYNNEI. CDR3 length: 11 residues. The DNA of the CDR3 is TGTGCCAGCAGTGACAGGGCCCCGCAGTATTTT. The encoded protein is CASSDRAPQYF.

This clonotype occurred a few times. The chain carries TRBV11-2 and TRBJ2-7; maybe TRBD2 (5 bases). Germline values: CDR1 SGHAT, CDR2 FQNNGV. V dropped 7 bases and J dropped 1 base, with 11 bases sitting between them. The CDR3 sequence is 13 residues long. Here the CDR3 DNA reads TGTGCCAGCAAGGAGGCAGCTTCCTACGAGCAGTACGTC. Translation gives CASKEAASYEQYV.

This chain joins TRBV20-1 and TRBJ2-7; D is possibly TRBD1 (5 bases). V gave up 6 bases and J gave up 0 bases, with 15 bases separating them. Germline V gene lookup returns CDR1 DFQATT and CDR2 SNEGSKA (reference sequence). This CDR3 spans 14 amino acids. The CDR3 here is CSARQSPSSYEQYV. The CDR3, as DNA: TGCAGTGCCCGACAGTCCCCAAGCTCCTACGAGCAGTACGTC.

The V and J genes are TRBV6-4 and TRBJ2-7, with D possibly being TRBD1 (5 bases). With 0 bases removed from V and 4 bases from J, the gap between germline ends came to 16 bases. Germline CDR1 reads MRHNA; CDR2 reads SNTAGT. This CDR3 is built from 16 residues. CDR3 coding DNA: TGTGCCAGCAGTGACTCCCCAGGGCTACCAAATTACGAGCAGTACGTC. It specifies CASSDSPGLPNYEQYV.

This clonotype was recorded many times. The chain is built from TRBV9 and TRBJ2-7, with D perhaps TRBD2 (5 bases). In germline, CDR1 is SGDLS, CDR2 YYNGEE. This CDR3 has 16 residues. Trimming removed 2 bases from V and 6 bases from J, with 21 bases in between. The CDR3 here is CASSVSRSGPLGEQYF. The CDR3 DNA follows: TGTGCCAGCAGCGTCTCACGGAGCGGTCCCTTGGGCGAGCAGTACTTC.

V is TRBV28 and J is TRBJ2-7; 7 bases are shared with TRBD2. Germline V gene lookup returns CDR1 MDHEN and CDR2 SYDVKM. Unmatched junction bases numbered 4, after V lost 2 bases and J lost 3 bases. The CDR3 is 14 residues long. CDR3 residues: CASSLRGGDYEQYV. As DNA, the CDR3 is TGTGCCAGCAGTTTAAGGGGAGGGGACTACGAGCAGTACGTC.

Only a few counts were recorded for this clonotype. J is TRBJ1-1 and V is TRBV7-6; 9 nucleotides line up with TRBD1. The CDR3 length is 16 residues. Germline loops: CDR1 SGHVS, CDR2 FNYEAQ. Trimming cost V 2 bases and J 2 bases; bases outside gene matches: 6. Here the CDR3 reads CASSLSGTGINTEAFF. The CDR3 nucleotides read TGTGCCAGCAGCTTATCCGGGACAGGGATAAACACTGAAGCTTTCTTT.

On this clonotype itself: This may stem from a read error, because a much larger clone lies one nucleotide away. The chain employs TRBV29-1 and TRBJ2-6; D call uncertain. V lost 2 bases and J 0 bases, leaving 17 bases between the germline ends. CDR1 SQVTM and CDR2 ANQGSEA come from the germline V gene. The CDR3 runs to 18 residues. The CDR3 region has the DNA TGCAGCGTTGAACTTCGGGTCAGTAGCTTCTCTGGGGCCAACGTCCTGACTTTC. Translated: CSVELRVSSFSGANVLTF.

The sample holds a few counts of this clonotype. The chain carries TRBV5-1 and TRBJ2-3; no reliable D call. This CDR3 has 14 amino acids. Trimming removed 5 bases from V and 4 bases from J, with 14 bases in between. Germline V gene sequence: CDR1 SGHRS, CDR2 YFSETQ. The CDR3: CASSSANAADTQYF. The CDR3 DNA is TGCGCCAGCAGTTCTGCAAACGCGGCAGATACGCAGTATTTT.

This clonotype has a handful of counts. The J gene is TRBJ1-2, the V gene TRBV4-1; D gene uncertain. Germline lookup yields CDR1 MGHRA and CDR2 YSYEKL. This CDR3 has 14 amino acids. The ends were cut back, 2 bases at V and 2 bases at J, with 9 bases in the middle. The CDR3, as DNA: TGCGCCAGCAGCCAAAAGCACACGAACTATGGCTACACCTTC. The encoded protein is CASSQKHTNYGYTF.

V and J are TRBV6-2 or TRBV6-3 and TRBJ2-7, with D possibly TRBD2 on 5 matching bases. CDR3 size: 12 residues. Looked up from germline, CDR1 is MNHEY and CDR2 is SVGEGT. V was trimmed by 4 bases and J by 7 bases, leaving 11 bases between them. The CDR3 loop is CASSLSRGEQYF. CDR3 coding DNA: TGTGCCAGCAGTTTATCCCGGGGTGAGCAGTACTTC.

CDR3 amino acids: CASRPGTGRTEAFF. DNA for the CDR3: TGTGCCAGCAGACCCGGGACAGGGAGAACTGAAGCTTTCTTT. This rearrangement joins TRBV5-4 to TRBJ1-1; TRBD1 matches at 9 bases. The CDR3 totals 14 residues. Germline lookup yields CDR1 SGHNT and CDR2 YYREEE (reference sequence). The V and J ends lost 5 bases and 5 bases, in that order; junction bases with no gene match: 7.

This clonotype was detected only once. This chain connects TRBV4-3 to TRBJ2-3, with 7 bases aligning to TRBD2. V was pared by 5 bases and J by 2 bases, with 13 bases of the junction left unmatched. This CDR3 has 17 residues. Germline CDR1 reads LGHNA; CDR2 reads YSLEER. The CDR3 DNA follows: TGCGCCAGCAGCGCCAACGCTGGCGGGGGAGACACAGATACGCAGTATTTT. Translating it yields CASSANAGGGDTDTQYF.

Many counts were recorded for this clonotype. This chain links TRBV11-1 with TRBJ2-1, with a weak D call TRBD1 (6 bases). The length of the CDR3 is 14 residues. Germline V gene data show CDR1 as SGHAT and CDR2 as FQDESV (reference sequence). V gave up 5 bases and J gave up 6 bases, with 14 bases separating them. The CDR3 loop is CASSQIGTTNEQFF. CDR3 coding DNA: TGTGCCAGCAGCCAAATCGGGACAACCAATGAGCAGTTCTTC.

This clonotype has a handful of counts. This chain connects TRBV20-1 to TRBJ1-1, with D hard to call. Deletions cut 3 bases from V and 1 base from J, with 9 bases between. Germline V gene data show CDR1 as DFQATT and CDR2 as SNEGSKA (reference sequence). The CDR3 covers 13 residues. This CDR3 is CSARVWENTEAFF. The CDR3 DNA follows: TGCAGTGCTAGGGTATGGGAGAACACTGAAGCTTTCTTT.

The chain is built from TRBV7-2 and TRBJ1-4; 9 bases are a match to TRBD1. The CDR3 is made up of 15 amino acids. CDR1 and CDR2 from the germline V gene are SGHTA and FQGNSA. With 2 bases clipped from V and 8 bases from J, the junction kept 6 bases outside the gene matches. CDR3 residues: CASSLRGQGGEKLFF. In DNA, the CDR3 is TGTGCCAGCAGCTTACGGGGACAGGGAGGAGAAAAACTGTTTTTT.

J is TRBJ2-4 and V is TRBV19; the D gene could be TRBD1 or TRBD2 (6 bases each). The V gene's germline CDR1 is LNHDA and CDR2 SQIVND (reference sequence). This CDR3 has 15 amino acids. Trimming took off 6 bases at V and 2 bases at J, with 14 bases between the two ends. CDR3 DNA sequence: TGTGCCAGTAGCCCCGGGGGCGGGACCAAAAACATTCAGTACTTC. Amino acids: CASSPGGGTKNIQYF.

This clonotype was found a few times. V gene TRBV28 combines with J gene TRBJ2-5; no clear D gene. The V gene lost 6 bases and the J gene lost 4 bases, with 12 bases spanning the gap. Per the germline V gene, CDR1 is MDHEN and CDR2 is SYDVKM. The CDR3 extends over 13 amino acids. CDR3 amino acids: CASSSGQSETQYF. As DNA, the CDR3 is TGTGCCAGCAGCTCCGGTCAATCAGAGACCCAGTACTTC.

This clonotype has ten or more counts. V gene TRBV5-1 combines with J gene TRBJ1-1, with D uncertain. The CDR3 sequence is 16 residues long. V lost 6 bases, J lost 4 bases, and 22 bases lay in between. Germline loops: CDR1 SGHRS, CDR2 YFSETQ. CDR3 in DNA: TGCGCCAGCAAGGTGAGGTTGGAAGGCTGGGGCACTGAAGCTTTCTTT. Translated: CASKVRLEGWGTEAFF.

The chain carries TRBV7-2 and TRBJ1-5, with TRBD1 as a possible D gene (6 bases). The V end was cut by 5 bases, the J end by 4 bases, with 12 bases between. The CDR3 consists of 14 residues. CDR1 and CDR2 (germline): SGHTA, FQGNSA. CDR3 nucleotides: TGTGCCAGCAGCGGAGACAGGCGGAATCAGCCCCAGCATTTT. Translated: CASSGDRRNQPQHF.

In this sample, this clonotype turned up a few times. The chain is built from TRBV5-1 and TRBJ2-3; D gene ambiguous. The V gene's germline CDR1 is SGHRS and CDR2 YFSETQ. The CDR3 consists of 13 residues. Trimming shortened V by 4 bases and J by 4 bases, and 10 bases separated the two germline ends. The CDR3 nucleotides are TGCGCCAGCAGCGGGGAAAGCGCAGATACGCAGTATTTT. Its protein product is CASSGESADTQYF.

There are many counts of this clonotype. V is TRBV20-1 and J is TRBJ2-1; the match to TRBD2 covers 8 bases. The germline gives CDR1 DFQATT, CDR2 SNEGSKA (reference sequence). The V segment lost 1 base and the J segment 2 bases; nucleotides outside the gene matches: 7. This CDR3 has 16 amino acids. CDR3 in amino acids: CSARAREGFPYNEQFF. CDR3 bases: TGCAGTGCTAGAGCTCGGGAGGGGTTCCCCTACAATGAGCAGTTCTTC.

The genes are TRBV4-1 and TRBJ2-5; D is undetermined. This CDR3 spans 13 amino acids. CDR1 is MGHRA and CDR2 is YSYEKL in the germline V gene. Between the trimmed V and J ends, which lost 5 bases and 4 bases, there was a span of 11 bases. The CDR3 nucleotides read TGCGCCAGCAGCTTCCTATTTGGAGAGACCCAGTACTTC. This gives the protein CASSFLFGETQYF.

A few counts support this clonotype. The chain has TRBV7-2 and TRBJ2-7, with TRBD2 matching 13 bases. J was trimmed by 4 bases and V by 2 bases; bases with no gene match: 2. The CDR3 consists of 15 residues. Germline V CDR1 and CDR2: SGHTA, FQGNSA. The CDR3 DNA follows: TGTGCCAGCAGCTTACGACTAGCGGGGGGTTACGAGCAGTACGTC. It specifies CASSLRLAGGYEQYV.

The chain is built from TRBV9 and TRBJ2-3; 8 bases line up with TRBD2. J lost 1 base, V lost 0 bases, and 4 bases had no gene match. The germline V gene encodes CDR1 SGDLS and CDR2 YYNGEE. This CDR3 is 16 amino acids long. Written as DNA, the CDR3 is TGTGCCAGCAGCGTAGACCCAGCGGGGGGCACAGATACGCAGTATTTT. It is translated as CASSVDPAGGTDTQYF.